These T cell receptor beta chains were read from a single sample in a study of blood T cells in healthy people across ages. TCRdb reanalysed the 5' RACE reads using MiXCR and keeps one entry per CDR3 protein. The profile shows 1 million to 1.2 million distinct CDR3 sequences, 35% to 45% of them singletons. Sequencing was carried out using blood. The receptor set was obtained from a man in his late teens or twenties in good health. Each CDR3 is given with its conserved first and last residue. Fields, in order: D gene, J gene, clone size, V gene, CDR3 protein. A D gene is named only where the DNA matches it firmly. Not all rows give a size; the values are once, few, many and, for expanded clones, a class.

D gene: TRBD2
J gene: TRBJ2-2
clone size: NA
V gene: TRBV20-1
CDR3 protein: CSASDTGGVGELFF

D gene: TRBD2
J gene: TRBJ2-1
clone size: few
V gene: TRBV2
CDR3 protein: CASPGASGTLNEQFF

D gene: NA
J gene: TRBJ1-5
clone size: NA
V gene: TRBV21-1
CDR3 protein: CASSPCLRYNQPQHF

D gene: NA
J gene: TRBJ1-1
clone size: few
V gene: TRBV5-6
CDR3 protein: CASSLDYSPEAFF

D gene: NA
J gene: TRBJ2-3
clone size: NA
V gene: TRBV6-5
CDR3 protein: CASKKTDTQYF

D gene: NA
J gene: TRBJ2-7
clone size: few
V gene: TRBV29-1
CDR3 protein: CSVVQLAEQYF

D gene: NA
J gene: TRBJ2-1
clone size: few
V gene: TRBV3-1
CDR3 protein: CASSPREWGQNEQFF

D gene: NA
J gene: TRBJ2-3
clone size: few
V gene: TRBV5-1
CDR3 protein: CASSPEDPHTQYF

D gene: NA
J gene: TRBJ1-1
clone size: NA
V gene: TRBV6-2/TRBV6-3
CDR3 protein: CATTLGGANTEAFF

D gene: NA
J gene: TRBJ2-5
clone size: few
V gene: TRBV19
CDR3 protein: CATTPSGEETQYF

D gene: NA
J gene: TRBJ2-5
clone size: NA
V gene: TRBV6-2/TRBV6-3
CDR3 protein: CASSPSRLYQYF

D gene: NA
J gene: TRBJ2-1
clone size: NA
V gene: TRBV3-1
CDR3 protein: CASSQERLRGSGEQFF

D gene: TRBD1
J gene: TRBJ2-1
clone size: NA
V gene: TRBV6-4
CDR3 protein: CASSSRQGPSPGQNEQFF

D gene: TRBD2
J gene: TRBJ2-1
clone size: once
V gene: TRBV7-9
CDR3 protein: CASSTTTSGAYNEQFF

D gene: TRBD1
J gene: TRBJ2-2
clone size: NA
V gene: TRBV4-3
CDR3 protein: CASSPDRAATGELFF

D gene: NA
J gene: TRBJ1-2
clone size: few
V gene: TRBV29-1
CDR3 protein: CSAPSTNRVWGGYTF

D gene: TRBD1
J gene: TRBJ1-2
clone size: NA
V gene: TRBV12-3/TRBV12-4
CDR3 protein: CASSLMGTGYGYTF

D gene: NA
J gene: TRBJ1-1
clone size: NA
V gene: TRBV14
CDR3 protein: CASSQVGLIGEAFF

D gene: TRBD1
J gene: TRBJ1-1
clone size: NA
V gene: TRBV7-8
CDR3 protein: CASSTDRVITEAFF

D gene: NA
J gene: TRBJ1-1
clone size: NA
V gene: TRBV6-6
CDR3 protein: CATLEGNTEAFF

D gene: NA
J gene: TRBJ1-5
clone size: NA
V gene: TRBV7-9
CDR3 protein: CASSSSGEAGQPQHF

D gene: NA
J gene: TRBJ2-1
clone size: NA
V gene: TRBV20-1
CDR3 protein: CSAREGSWGYKEQFF

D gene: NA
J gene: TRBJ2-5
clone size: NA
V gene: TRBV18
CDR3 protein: CASSIQEAQYF

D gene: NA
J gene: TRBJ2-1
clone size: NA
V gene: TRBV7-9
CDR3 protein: CASSPGALEQFF

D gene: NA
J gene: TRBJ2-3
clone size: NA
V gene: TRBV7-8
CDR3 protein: CASSLEGGGPSDTQYF

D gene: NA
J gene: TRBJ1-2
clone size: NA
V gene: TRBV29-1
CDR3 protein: CSVDLIMVSHGYTF

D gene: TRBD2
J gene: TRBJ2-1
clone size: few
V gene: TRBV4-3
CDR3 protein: CASSQDLGGAGNEQFF

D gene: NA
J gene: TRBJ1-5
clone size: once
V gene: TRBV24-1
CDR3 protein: CATSDGGGHDQPQHF

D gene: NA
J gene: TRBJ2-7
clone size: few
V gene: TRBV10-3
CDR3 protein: CAISMDPSYEQYF

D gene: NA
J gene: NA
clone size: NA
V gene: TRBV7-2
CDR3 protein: CASSFRDGPGETQYF

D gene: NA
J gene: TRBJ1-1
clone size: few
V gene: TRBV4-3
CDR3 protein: CASSQSYRSYGEGKAFF

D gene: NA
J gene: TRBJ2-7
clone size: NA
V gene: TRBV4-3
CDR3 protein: CASSQEGGEKQYF

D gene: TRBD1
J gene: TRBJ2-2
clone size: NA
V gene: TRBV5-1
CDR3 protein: CASSLQGRSTGELFF

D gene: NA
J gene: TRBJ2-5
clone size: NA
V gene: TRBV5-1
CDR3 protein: CASSSGSMDNEQYF

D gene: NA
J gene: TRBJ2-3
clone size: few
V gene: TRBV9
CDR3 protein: CASSVGRLEPSTDTQYF

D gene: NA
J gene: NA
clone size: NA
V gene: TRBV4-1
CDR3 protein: CAISQELGASSYNEQYF

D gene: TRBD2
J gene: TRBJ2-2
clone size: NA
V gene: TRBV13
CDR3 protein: CASSLQGSGGFDTGELFF

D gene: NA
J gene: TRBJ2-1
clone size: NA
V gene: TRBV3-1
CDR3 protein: CASSQDGAPQSDEQFF

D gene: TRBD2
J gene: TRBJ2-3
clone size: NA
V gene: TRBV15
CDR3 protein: CATSRVPGLVTDTQYF

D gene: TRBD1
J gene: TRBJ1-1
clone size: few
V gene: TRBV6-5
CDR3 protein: CASSYSGDRAMAFF

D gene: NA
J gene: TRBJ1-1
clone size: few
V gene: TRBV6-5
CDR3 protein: CASSYPIPLDSMNTEAFF

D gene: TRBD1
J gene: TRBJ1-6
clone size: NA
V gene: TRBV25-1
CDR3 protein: CATAAGGSSYNSPLHF

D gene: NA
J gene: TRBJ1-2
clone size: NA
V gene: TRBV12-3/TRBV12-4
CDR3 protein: CASSFSGVDGYTF

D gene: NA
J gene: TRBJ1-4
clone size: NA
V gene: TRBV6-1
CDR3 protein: CASSERGKESEKLFF

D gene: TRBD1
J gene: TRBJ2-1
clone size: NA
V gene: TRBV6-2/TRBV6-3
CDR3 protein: CASGHRDDRGINEQFF

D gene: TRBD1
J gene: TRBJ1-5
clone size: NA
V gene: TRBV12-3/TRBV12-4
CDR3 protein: CASSFIDRGRNQPQHF

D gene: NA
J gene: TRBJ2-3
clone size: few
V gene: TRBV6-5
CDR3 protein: CASSSGGLRTDTQYF

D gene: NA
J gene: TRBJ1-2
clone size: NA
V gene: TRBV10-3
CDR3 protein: CAISESSEYGYTF

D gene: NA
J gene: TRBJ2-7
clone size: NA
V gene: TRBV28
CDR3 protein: CASLLLILSSYEQYF

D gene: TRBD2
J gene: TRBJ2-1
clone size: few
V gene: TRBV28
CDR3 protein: CASSFPPSGGPTSSYNEQFF

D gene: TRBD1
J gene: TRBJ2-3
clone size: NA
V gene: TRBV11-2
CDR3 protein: CASSYLQGRTDTQYF

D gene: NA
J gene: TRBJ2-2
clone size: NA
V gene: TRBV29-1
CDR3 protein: CSVEGVANTGELFF

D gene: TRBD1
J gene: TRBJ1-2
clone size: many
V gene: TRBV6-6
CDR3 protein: CASSYGTGSYGYTF

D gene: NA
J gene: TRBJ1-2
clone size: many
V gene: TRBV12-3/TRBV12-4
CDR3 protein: CASSWNYGYTF

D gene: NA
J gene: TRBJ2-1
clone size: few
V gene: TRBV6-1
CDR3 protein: CASSRGQEPYNEQFF

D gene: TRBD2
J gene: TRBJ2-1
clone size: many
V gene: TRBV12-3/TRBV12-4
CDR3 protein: CASSLGAGPYNEQFF

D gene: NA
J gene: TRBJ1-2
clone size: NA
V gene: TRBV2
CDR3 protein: CAGGTNYGYTF

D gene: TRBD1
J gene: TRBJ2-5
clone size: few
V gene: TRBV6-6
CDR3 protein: CASRDRGGQETQYF

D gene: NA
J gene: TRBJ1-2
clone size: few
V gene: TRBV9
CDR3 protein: CASSVIGYTF